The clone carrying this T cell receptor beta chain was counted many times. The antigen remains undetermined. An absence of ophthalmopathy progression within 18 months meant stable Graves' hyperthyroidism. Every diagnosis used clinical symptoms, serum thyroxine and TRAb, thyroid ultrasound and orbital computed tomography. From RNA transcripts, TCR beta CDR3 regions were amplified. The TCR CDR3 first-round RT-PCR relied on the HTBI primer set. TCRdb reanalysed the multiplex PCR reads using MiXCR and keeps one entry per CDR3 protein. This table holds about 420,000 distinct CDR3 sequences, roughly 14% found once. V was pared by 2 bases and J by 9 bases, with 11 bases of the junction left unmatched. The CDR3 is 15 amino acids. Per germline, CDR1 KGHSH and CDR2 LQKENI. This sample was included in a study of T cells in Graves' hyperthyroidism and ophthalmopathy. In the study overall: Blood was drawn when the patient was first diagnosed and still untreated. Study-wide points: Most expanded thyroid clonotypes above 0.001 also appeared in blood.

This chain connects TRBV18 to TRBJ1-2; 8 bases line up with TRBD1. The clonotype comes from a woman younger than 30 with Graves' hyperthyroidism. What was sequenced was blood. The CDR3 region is CASSPSNGQGSRYTF. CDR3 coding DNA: TGTGCCAGCTCACCATCAAACGGACAGGGAAGTCGCTACACCTTC.